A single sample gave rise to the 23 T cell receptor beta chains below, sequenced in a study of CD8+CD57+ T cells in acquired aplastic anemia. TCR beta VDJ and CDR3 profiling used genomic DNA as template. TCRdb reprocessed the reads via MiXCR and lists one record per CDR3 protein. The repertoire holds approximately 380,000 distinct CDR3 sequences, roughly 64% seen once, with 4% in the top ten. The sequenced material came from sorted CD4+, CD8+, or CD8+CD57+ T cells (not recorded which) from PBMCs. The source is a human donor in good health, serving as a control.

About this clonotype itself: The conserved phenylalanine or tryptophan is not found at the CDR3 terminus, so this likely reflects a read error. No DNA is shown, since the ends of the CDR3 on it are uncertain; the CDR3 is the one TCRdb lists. CDR3 region: CASSETGT. The chain carries TRBV7-2 and TRBJ2-6; TRBD1, as called in the table, went unchecked against the DNA. Germline CDR1 is SGHTA and CDR2 is FQGNSA. The CDR3 region is 8 residues in length, termini included.

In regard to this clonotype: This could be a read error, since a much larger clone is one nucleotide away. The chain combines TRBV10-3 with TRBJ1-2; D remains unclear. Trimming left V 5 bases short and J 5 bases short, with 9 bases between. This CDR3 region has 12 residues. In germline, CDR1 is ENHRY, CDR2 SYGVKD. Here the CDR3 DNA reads TGTGCCATCAGTTACGGGCAGTATGGCTACACCTTC. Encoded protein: CAISYGQYGYTF.

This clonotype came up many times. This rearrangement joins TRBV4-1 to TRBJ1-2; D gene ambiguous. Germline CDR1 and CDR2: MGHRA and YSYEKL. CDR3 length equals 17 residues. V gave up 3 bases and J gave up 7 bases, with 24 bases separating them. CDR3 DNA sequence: TGCGCCAGCAGCCAGAGTAGAGCTCGACTCCGGTATCCTGGCTACACCTTC. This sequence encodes CASSQSRARLRYPGYTF.

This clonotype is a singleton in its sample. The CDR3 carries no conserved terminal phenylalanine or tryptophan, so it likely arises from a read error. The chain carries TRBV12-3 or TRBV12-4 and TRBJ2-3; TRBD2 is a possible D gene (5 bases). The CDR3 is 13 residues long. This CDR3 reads CASSLASPDTQYS. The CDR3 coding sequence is TGTGCTAGCAGTTTAGCGTCCCCAGATACGCAGTATTCT.

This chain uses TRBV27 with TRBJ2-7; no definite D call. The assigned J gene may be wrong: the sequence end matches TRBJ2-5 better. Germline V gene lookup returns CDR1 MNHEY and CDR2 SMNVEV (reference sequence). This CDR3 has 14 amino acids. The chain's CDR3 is CASPPRPYQETQYF. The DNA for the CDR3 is TGTGCCAGCCCCCCTAGGCCCTACCAAGAGACCCAGTACTTC.

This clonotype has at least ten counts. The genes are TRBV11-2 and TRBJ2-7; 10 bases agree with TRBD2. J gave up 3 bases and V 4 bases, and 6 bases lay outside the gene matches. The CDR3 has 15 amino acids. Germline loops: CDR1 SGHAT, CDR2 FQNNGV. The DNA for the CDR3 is TGTGCCAGCAGCTCGGGACTAGCGTTAGTCTACGAGCAGTACTTC. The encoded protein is CASSSGLALVYEQYF.

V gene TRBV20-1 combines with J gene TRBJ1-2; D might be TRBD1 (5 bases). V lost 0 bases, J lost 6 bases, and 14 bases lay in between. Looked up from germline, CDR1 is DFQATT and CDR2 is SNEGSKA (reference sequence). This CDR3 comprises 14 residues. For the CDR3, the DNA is TGCAGTGCTAGAGACAGGGACCTATCTCATGGCTACACCTTC. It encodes CSARDRDLSHGYTF.

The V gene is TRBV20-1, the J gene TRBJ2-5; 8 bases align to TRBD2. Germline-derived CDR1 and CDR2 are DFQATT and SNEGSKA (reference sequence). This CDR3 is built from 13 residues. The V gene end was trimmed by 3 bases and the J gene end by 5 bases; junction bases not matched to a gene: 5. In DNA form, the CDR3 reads TGCAGTGCTAGGGGGCAGCGGGGGGAGACCCAGTACTTC. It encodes CSARGQRGETQYF.

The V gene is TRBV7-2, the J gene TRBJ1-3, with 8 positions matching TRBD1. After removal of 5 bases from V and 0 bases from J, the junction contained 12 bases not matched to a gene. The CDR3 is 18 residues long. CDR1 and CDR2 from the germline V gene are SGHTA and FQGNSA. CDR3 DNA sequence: TGTGCCAGCAGCCTAGGAGGCCAGGGGGCCTACTCTGGAAACACCATATATTTT. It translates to CASSLGGQGAYSGNTIYF.

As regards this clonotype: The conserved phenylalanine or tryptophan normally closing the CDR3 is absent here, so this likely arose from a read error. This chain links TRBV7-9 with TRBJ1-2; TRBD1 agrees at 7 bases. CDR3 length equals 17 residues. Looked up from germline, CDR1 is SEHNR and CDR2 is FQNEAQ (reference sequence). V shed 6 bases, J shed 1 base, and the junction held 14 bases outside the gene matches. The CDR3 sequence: CASSVFTGEGFNYGYTL. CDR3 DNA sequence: TGTGCCAGCAGTGTATTTACAGGGGAGGGATTTAACTATGGCTACACCCTC.

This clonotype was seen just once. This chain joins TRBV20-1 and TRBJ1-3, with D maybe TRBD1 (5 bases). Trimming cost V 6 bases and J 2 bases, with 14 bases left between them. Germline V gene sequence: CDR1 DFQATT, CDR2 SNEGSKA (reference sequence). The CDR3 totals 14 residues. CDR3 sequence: CSAARGGPGNTIYF. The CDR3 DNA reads TGCAGTGCAGCGAGGGGAGGTCCTGGAAACACCATATATTTT.

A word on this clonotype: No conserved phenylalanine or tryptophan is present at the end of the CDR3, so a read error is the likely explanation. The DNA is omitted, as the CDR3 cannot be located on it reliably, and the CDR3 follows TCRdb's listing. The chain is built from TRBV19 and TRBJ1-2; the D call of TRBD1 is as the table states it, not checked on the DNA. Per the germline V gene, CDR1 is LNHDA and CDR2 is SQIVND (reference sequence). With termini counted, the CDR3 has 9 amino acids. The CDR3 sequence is CASSRSGDR.

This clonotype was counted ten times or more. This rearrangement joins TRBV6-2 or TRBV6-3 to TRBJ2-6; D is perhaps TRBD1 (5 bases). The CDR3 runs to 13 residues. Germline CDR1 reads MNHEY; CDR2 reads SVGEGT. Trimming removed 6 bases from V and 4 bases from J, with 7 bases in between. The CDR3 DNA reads TGTGCCAGCAGGGGGCTAGGGGCCAACGTCCTGACTTTC. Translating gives CASRGLGANVLTF.

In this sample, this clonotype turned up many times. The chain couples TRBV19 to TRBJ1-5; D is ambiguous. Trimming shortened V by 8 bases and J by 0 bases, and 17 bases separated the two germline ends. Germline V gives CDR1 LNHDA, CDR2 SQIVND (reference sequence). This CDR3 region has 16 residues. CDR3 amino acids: CASQMGGKRSNQPQHF. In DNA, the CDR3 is TGTGCCAGTCAAATGGGCGGCAAACGTAGCAATCAGCCCCAGCATTTT.

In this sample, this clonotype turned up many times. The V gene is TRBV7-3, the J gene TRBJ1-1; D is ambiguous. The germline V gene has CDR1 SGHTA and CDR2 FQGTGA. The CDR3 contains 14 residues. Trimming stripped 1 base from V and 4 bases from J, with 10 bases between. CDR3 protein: CASSLNPKSTEAFF. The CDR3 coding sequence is TGTGCCAGCAGCTTAAATCCTAAGAGCACTGAAGCTTTCTTT.

The CDR3 loop is CASSLGSVNTEAFF. For the CDR3, the DNA is TGTGCCAGCAGCTTAGGCTCGGTGAACACTGAAGCTTTCTTT. This chain connects TRBV7-2 to TRBJ1-1; no clear D. Per the germline V gene, CDR1 is SGHTA and CDR2 is FQGNSA. This CDR3 has 14 amino acids. V was pared by 1 base and J by 0 bases, with 6 bases between.

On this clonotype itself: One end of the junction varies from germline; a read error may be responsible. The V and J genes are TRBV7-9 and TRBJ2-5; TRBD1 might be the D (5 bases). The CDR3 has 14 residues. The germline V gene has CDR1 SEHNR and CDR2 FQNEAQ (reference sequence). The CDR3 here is CASSLASQGQGTLF. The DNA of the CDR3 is TGTGCCAGCAGCTTAGCGTCGCAGGGTCAGGGAACACTGTTC. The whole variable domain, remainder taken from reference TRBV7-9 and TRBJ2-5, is DTGVSQNPRHKITKRGQNVTFRCDPISEHNRLYWYRQTLGQGPEFLTYFQNEAQLEKSRLLSDRFSAERPKGSFSTLEIQRTEQGDSAMYLCASSLASQGQGTLFGPGTRLLVL.

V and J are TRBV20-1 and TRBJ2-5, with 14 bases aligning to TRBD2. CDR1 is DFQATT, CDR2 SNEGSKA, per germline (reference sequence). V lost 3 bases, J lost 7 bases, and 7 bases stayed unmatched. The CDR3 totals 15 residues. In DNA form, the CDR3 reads TGCAGTGCTAGGGTGACTAGCGGGGGGGCCGGGACCCAGTACTTC. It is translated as CSARVTSGGAGTQYF.

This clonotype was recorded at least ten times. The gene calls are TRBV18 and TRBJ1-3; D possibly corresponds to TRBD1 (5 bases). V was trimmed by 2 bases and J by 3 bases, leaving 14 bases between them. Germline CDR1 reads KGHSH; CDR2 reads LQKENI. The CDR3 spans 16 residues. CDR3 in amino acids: CASSPAGGSYGNTIYF. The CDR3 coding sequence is TGTGCCAGCTCACCAGCCGGGGGATCCTATGGAAACACCATATATTTT.

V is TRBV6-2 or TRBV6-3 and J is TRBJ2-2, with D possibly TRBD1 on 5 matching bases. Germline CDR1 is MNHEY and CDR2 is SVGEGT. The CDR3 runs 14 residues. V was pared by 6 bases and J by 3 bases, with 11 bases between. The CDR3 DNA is TGTGCCAGCAGGAGTGTAGGGGACACCGGGGAGCTGTTTTTT. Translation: CASRSVGDTGELFF.

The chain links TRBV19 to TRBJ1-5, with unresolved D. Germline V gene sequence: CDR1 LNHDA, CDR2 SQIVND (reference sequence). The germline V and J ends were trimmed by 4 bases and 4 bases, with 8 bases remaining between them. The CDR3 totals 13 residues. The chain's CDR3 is CASSTSVNQPQHF. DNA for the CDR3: TGTGCCAGTAGTACGTCGGTTAATCAGCCCCAGCATTTT.

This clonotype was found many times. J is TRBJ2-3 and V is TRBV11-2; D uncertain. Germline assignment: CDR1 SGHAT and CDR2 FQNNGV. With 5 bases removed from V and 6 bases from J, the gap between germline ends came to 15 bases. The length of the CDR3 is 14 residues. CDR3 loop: CASSPLTVRDTQYF. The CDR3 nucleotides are TGTGCCAGCAGCCCCCTAACGGTTCGGGATACGCAGTATTTT.

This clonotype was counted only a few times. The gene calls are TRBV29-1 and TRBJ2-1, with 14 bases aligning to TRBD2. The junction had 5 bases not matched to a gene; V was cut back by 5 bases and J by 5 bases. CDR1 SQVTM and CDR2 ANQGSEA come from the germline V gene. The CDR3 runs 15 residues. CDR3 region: CSVSGLAGGDNEQFF. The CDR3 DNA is TGCAGCGTTAGCGGACTAGCGGGGGGCGACAATGAGCAGTTCTTC.